The 27 T cell receptor beta chains given below trace back to one sample, sequenced in a study of blood T cell repertoires in COVID-19. The method was immunoSEQ multiplex PCR; TCRdb's version includes in-frame clones alone and lacks a portion of them. The sample records some 250,000 clones, roughly 86% being singletons. Sequencing was done on a sample of peripheral blood. The receptors were sampled from a woman younger than 45 with acute or convalescent COVID-19.

The V gene is TRBV18, the J gene TRBJ2-7, with 9 bases aligning to TRBD1. This CDR3 spans 14 amino acids. Trimming removed 2 bases from V and 5 bases from J; junction bases left unmatched: 4. Per the germline V gene, CDR1 is KGHSH and CDR2 is LQKENI. CDR3 nucleotide sequence: TGTGCCAGCTCACCAGGACAGGGGTCCGACGAGCAGTACTTC. Translating it yields CASSPGQGSDEQYF.

V usage is TRBV5-1 and J usage is TRBJ2-7; D may be TRBD2 (5 bases). CDR1 is SGHRS and CDR2 is YFSETQ in the germline V gene. The ends were cut back, 2 bases at V and 4 bases at J, with 13 bases in the middle. CDR3 size: 14 residues. The CDR3 reads CASSFREGFYEQYF. For the CDR3, the DNA is TGCGCCAGCAGCTTTCGAGAGGGTTTTTACGAGCAGTACTTC.

The chain joins TRBV24-1 to TRBJ2-1; TRBD2 matches at 11 bases. The V segment lost 5 bases and the J segment 0 bases; nucleotides outside the gene matches: 2. The CDR3 is 16 residues long. The germline CDR1 and CDR2 sequences are KGHDR and SFDVKD. CDR3: CATSGLAGTSYNEQFF. The CDR3, as DNA: TGTGCCACCAGTGGACTAGCGGGGACCTCCTACAATGAGCAGTTCTTC.

This chain joins TRBV6-5 and TRBJ1-2; D might be TRBD1 (5 bases). This CDR3 is 15 amino acids long. Between the trimmed V and J ends, which lost 6 bases and 5 bases, there was a span of 19 bases. CDR1 is MNHEY and CDR2 is SVGAGI in the germline V gene. This CDR3 reads CASSPVGGVQYGYTF. CDR3 nucleotides: TGTGCCAGCAGCCCAGTGGGGGGGGTACAATATGGCTACACCTTC.

This sequence joins TRBV25-1 and TRBJ2-5; 11 bases line up with TRBD2. Germline V gene sequence: CDR1 MGHDK, CDR2 SYGVNS. V trimming: 3 bases; J trimming: 4 bases; junction bases outside the gene matches: 13. CDR3 length equals 18 residues. The CDR3 reads CASSDAAIGLAGSETQYF. The CDR3 nucleotides are TGTGCCAGCAGTGACGCAGCCATTGGACTAGCGGGCTCAGAGACCCAGTACTTC.

V usage is TRBV3-1 (or the pseudogene TRBV3-2) and J usage is TRBJ2-5; D remains ambiguous. Germline-derived CDR1 and CDR2 are LGHDT and YNNKEL (reference sequence). The CDR3 runs to 14 residues. V lost 6 bases and J lost 4, with 15 bases in between. The CDR3 DNA sequence: TGTGCCAGCAGTCCACTCGTAACGGGAGAGACCCAGTACTTC. Translation gives CASSPLVTGETQYF.

In its sample, this clone was seen a few times. The V and J genes are TRBV5-1 and TRBJ2-2, with D maybe TRBD2 (5 bases). V gave up 4 bases and J gave up 1 base, with 11 bases separating them. Germline assignment: CDR1 SGHRS and CDR2 YFSETQ. The length of the CDR3 is 15 residues. Here the CDR3 DNA reads TGCGCCAGCAGCCTGAGAGGGCGGAACACCGGGGAGCTGTTTTTT. It encodes CASSLRGRNTGELFF.

The chain joins TRBV19 to TRBJ1-2; no firm D call. V lost 2 bases and J 6 bases, leaving 7 bases between the germline ends. Looked up from germline, CDR1 is LNHDA and CDR2 is SQIVND (reference sequence). The length of the CDR3 is 12 residues. CDR3 bases: TGTGCCAGTAGTATATTAGGAGATGGCTACACCTTC. Amino acids: CASSILGDGYTF.

The rearrangement joins TRBV30 to TRBJ2-5; tentatively, D is TRBD1 (6 bases). Germline V gene lookup returns CDR1 GTSNPN and CDR2 SVGIG (reference sequence). Trimming removed 5 bases at V and 5 bases at J, with 9 bases between. The length of the CDR3 is 11 residues. CDR3 residues: CAWGTPETQYF. The DNA for the CDR3 is TGTGCCTGGGGGACACCTGAGACCCAGTACTTC.

This clone appeared once. The chain links TRBV19 to TRBJ2-3; no definite D call. The length of the CDR3 is 13 residues. V dropped 5 bases and J dropped 3 bases, with 9 bases sitting between them. Germline-derived CDR1 and CDR2 are LNHDA and SQIVND (reference sequence). The CDR3 loop reads CASSRSRTDTQYF. CDR3 sequence (DNA): TGTGCCAGTAGTCGGTCGCGGACAGATACGCAGTATTTT.

The chain is built from TRBV7-2 and TRBJ2-7; no firm D call. This CDR3 is built from 16 residues. The germline gives CDR1 SGHTA, CDR2 FQGNSA. V was shortened by 1 base and J by 9 bases, with 22 bases between the two germline ends. The DNA of the CDR3 is TGTGCCAGCAGCTTAGGGTTAGGCCTAGGCGGTTCAGCGCAGTACTTC. Translated, it gives CASSLGLGLGGSAQYF.

This clone was seen only a few times. This sequence joins TRBV30 and TRBJ2-7; D gene unclear. The length of the CDR3 is 10 residues. CDR1 is GTSNPN, CDR2 SVGIG, per germline (reference sequence). Trimming stripped 5 bases from V and 7 bases from J, with 9 bases between. The CDR3 DNA follows: TGTGCCTGGGGTAGTCTTGAGCAGTACTTC. As protein: CAWGSLEQYF.

The V call is TRBV2, the J call TRBJ2-1, with D tentatively TRBD2 (6 bases). Trimming took 7 bases from V and 4 from J, leaving 11 bases between them. From germline, CDR1 is SNHLY and CDR2 FYNNEI. The CDR3 runs to 13 residues. The DNA of the CDR3 is TGTGCCAGCATTATTAGCGGATACAATGAGCAGTTCTTC. Its protein product is CASIISGYNEQFF.

The rearrangement uses TRBV24-1 and TRBJ2-2; TRBD2 is a possible D gene (5 bases). V was pared by 5 bases and J by 3 bases, with 12 bases between. Germline assignment: CDR1 KGHDR and CDR2 SFDVKD. The CDR3 runs to 15 residues. CDR3 protein: CATSVRDAYTGELFF. The DNA for the CDR3 is TGTGCCACCAGTGTCCGGGATGCCTACACCGGGGAGCTGTTTTTT.

The gene calls are TRBV7-3 and TRBJ2-7; 7 bases are a match to TRBD1. This CDR3 comprises 16 residues. Trimming removed 6 bases from V and 3 bases from J; junction bases left unmatched: 14. Germline loops: CDR1 SGHTA, CDR2 FQGTGA. DNA for the CDR3: TGTGCCAGCAGTTTGGGACGGTCCTCAGGGGGCTACGAGCAGTACTTC. Protein product: CASSLGRSSGGYEQYF.

CDR3 coding DNA: TGTGCCAGCAGTAGACAGGGGGGCACCGGGGAGCTGTTTTTT. Its protein is CASSRQGGTGELFF. This chain links TRBV7-9 with TRBJ2-2; 9 nucleotides match TRBD1. V was clipped by 6 bases and J by 4 bases; unmatched bases: 3. This CDR3 comprises 14 residues. The germline gives CDR1 SEHNR, CDR2 FQNEAQ (reference sequence).

The CDR3 protein is CATSKGTGGWINEKLFF. CDR3 DNA: TGTGCCACCAGCAAAGGGACAGGGGGGTGGATTAATGAAAAACTGTTTTTT. The V gene is TRBV15, the J gene TRBJ1-4; 11 bases fit TRBD1. V shed 4 bases and J 4 bases; nucleotides not matched to a gene: 8. Germline CDR1 reads LNHNV; CDR2 reads YYDKDF (reference sequence). The CDR3 is 17 residues long.

The V call is TRBV7-6, the J call TRBJ2-3, with 15 bases matching TRBD2. Germline CDR1 reads SGHVS; CDR2 reads FNYEAQ. CDR3 length: 16 residues. V was pared by 5 bases and J by 6 bases, with 6 bases of the junction left unmatched. CDR3 nucleotides: TGTGCCAGCAGCCCAGACGGGACTAGCGGGAGGGATACGCAGTATTTT. Its protein product is CASSPDGTSGRDTQYF.

The rearrangement links TRBV14 to TRBJ2-6; TRBD2 agrees at 10 bases. CDR3 length: 19 amino acids. The J segment lost 9 bases and the V segment lost 0 bases, leaving 14 bases of the junction unmatched. The germline V gene encodes CDR1 SGHDN and CDR2 FVKESK. In DNA, the CDR3 is TGTGCCAGCAGCCAAGATCTGGGACTAGCGCGGGGGGCATACAACGTCCTGACTTTC. Its translation: CASSQDLGLARGAYNVLTF.

V usage is TRBV12-3 or TRBV12-4 and J usage is TRBJ1-2; 9 bases fit TRBD1. The CDR3 totals 13 residues. V lost 6 bases to trimming and J lost 8 bases; unmatched junction nucleotides: 7. The CDR3, as DNA: TGTGCCAGCAGAAACAGGGGGCGTAGAGGCTACACCTTC. It yields the protein CASRNRGRRGYTF.

The chain links TRBV9 to TRBJ2-1; the match to TRBD2 covers 8 bases. The germline V gene has CDR1 SGDLS and CDR2 YYNGEE. The CDR3 sequence is 13 residues long. With V trimmed by 2 bases and J by 8 bases, 3 bases remained unmatched. In nucleotides, the CDR3 is TGTGCCAGCAGCGTGAGCGGGGGCGATGAGCAGTTCTTC. This encodes CASSVSGGDEQFF.

The chain has TRBV5-4 and TRBJ1-4; 7 bases match TRBD1. J gave up 6 bases and V 5 bases, and 10 bases lay outside the gene matches. The CDR3 spans 15 residues. CDR1 SGHNT and CDR2 YYREEE come from the germline V gene (reference sequence). The CDR3 region is CASRAQGRGDEKLFF. The DNA of the CDR3 is TGTGCCAGCAGAGCACAGGGGCGCGGCGATGAAAAACTGTTTTTT.

In its sample, this clone was seen a few times. The chain combines TRBV9 with TRBJ2-7; 7 nucleotides match TRBD2. CDR1 is SGDLS and CDR2 is YYNGEE in the germline V gene. Losses at the gene ends were 4 bases for V and 2 bases for J; bases not matched to a gene: 12. The CDR3 is 16 amino acids. Written as DNA, the CDR3 is TGTGCCAGCAGCCCCCGGAGGGAGGGCCTCACCTACGAGCAGTACTTC. Translation: CASSPRREGLTYEQYF. Complete variable domain (other parts from reference TRBV9 and TRBJ2-7): DSGVTQTPKHLITATGQRVTLRCSPRSGDLSVYWYQQSLDQGLQFLIQYYNGEERAKGNILERFSAQQFPDLHSELNLSSLELGDSALYFCASSPRREGLTYEQYFGPGTRLTVT.

A note on this clone: At the DNA level, this CDR3 is encoded by other sequences in the same sample as well. The rearrangement uses TRBV29-1 and TRBJ2-3, with a possible D match to TRBD1 (5 bases). Germline CDR1 reads SQVTM; CDR2 reads ANQGSEA. There are 11 residues in the CDR3. Trimming shortened V by 6 bases and J by 2 bases, and 6 bases separated the two germline ends. The CDR3 is CSVGHTDTQYF. CDR3 bases: TGCAGCGTCGGACACACAGATACGCAGTATTTT.

V is TRBV12-5 and J is TRBJ2-1; TRBD1 matches 8 bases. Trimming cost V 5 bases and J 3 bases; bases outside gene matches: 15. Germline V lookup: CDR1 LGHNT, CDR2 FRNRAP. The CDR3 runs to 18 residues. CDR3: CASGLTPPRTGYYNEQFF. The CDR3 region has the DNA TGTGCTAGTGGTCTAACTCCCCCCCGGACAGGGTACTACAATGAGCAGTTCTTC.

The J gene is TRBJ1-1, the V gene TRBV6-5; 7 positions agree with TRBD1. The CDR3 extends over 14 amino acids. Germline lookup yields CDR1 MNHEY and CDR2 SVGAGI. With V trimmed by 6 bases and J by 10 bases, 14 bases remained unmatched. CDR3 nucleotide sequence: TGTGCCAGCAGCCGACAGGGAGCGTCGATTCGAGCTTTCTTT. Its translation is CASSRQGASIRAFF.

This chain connects TRBV2 to TRBJ2-2; 11 nucleotides match TRBD2. The CDR3 consists of 18 residues. Per germline, CDR1 SNHLY and CDR2 FYNNEI. V gave up 5 bases and J gave up 1 base; unmatched junction bases: 9. CDR3 sequence (DNA): TGTGCCAGCAGTCCACACGGGACTAGCGGCGAGAACACCGGGGAGCTGTTTTTT. Translation: CASSPHGTSGENTGELFF.